This paragraph reports one T cell receptor (beta chain). How the authors handled the data: Counts of nucleated cells, estimated from reference gene primer amplification, were obtained. Profiled with immunoSEQ multiplex PCR; TCRdb holds only in-frame clones, not every one. V and J calls and clone size come straight from that table; D and trimming were deduced from the DNA. The sample has a few hundred thousand clones; about four fifths are singletons. The data derive from a study of blood T cell repertoires in COVID-19. Turning to the study itself: COVID-19 samples collected from the United States, Italy and Spain covered acute and convalescent phases. Sources were T cells, B-cell-depleted T cells, or PBMCs; the material itself was cDNA or gDNA.

The V segment lost 4 bases and the J segment 3 bases; nucleotides outside the gene matches: 15. The germline CDR1 and CDR2 sequences are SEHNR and FQNEAQ (reference sequence). The CDR3 is made up of 18 amino acids. The chain joins TRBV7-9 to TRBJ2-1, with 7 bases lining up with TRBD2. The sequenced sample consisted of peripheral blood. The source is a woman between 55 and 75 years old with acute or convalescent COVID-19. As DNA, the CDR3 is TGTGCCAGCAGCTCTACCCACCGGGCTAGCGGTTTCTACAATGAGCAGTTCTTC. Protein: CASSSTHRASGFYNEQFF.